This TCR beta chain appears in the sequencing data of a study of radiotherapy plus CTLA-4 blockade in lung cancer. The wider study: Disease control was seen in approximately 29% of patients, objective responses in about 18%.

Trimming cost V 1 base and J 4 bases; bases outside gene matches: 6. Germline CDR1 KGHSH, CDR2 LQKENI. The CDR3 runs to 15 residues. Study-level results: Reports state that early shifts in blood T cell clones, with interferon-beta, best predicted response.

This clone was observed a few times. The antigen is not known. This table comes from immunoSEQ multiplex PCR, and its TCRdb copy is limited to in-frame clones, with some not included. The data hold tens of thousands of clones, with around 85% observed a single time. The chain is built from TRBV18 and TRBJ1-2; 7 bases line up with TRBD1. This sample comprised peripheral blood, obtained from a patient treated with radiotherapy plus ipilimumab. The sequence was obtained from a human donor with non-small cell lung cancer who had stable disease on radiotherapy plus ipilimumab. CDR3 nucleotides: TGTGCCAGCTCACCACGCCGGGACAGACCCTATGGCTACACCTTC. Translated: CASSPRRDRPYGYTF.